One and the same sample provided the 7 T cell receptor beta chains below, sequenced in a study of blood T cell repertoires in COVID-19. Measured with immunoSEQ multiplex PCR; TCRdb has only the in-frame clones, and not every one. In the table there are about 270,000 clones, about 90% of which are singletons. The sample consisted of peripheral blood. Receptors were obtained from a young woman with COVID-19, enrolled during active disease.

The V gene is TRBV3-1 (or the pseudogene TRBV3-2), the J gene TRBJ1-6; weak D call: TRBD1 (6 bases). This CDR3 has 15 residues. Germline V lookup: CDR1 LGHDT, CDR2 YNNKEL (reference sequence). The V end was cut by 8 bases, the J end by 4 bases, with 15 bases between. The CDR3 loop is CASSTGNQYNSPLHF. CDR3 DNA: TGTGCCAGCTCCACAGGGAATCAGTATAATTCACCCCTCCACTTT.

CDR3 residues: CASSDASSYNEQFF. CDR3 DNA: TGTGCCAGCAGTGACGCCAGCTCCTACAATGAGCAGTTCTTC. This sequence joins TRBV25-1 and TRBJ2-1, with no clear D. Germline values: CDR1 MGHDK, CDR2 SYGVNS. The CDR3 covers 14 residues. The V end was cut by 3 bases, the J end by 0 bases, with 6 bases between.

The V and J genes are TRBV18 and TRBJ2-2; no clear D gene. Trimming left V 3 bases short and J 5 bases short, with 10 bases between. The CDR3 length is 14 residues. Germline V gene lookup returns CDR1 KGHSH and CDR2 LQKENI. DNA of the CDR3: TGTGCCAGCTCACCGCCTCCGAGGACCGGGGAGCTGTTTTTT. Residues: CASSPPPRTGELFF.

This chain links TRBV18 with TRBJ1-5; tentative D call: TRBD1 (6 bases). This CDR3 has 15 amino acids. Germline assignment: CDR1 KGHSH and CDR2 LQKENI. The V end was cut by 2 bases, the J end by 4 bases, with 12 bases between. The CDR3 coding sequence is TGTGCCAGCTCACCAATGACAGGAAAAAATCAGCCCCAGCATTTT. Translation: CASSPMTGKNQPQHF.

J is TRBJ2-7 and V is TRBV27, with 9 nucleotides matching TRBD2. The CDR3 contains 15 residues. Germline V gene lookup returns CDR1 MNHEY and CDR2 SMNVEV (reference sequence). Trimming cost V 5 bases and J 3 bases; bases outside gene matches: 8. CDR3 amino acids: CASSPLGLASYEQYF. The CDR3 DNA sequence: TGTGCCAGCAGTCCACTTGGACTAGCGAGCTACGAGCAGTACTTC.

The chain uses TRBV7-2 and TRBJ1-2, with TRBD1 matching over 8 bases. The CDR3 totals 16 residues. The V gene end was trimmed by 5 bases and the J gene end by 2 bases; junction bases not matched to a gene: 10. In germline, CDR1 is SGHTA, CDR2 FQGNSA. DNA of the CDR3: TGTGCCAGCAGCCTGCCTACGGACAGGGTAAACTATGGCTACACCTTC. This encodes CASSLPTDRVNYGYTF.

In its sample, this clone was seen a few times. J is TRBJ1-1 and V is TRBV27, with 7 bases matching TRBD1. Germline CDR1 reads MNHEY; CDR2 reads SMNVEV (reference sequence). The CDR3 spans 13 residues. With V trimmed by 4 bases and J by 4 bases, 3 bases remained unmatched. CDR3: CASSYRGPTEAFF. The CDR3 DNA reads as TGTGCCAGCAGTTACAGGGGTCCCACTGAAGCTTTCTTT.